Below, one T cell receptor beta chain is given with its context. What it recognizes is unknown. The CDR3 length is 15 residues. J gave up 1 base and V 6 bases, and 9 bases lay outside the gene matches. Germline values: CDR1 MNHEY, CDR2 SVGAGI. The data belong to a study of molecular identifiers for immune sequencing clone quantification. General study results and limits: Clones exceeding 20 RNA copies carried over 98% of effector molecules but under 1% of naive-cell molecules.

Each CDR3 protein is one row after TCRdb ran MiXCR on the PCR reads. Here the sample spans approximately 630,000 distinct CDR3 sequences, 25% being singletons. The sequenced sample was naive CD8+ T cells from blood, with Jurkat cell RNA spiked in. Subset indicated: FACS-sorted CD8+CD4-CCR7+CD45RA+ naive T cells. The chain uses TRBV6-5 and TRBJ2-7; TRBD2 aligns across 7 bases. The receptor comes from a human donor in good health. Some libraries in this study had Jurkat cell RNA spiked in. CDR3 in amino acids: CASRTFPAGSYEQYF. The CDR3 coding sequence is TGTGCCAGCAGAACCTTCCCAGCGGGGTCCTACGAGCAGTACTTC.